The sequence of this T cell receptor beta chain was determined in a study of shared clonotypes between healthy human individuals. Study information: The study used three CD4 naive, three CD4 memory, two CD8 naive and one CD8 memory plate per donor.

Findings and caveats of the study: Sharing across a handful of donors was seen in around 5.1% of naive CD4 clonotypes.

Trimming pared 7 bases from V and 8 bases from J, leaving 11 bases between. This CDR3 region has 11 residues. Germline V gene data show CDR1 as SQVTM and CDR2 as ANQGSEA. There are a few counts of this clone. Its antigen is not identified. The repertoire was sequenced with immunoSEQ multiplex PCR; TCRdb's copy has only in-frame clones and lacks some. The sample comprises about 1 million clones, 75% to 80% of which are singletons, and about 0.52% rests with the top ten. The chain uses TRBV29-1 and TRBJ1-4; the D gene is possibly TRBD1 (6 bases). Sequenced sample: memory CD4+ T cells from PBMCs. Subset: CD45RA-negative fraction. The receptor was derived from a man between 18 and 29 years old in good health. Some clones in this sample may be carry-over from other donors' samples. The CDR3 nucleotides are TGCAGCGCAAAGACAGGAGAAAAACTGTTTTTT. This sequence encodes CSAKTGEKLFF.